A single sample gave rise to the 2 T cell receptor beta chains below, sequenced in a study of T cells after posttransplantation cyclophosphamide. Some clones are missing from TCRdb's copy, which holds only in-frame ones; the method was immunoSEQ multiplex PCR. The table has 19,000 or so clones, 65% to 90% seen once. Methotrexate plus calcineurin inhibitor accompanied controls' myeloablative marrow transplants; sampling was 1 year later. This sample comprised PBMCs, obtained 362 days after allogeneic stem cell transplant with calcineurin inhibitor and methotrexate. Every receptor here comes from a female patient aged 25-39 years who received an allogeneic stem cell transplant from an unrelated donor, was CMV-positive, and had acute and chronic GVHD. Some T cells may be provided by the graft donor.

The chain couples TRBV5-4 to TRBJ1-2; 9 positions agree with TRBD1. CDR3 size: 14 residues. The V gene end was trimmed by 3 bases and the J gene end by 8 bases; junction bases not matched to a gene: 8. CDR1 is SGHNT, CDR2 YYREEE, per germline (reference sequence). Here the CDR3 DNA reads TGTGCCAGCAGCTCCGCAACAGGGGGCGCAGGCTACACCTTC. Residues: CASSSATGGAGYTF.

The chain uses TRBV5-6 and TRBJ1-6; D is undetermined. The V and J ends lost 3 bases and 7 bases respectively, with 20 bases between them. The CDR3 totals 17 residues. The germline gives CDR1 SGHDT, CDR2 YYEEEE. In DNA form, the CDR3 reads TGTGCCAGCAGCTCCGGAGCGAGTGCGTATTACAATTCACCCCTCCACTTT. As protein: CASSSGASAYYNSPLHF.